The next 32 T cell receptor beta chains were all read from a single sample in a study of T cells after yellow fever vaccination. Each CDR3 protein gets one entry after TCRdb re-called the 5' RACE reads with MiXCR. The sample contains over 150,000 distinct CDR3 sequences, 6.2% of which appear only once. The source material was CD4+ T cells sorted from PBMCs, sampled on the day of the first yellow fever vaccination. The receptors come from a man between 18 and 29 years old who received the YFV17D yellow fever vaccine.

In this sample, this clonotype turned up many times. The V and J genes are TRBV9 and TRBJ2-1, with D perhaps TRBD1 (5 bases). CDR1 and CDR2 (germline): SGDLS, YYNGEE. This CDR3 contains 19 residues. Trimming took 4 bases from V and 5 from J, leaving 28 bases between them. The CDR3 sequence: CASSSPGVRRGMVDNEQFF. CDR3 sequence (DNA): TGTGCCAGCAGCTCACCGGGTGTTCGTAGGGGTATGGTCGACAATGAGCAGTTCTTC. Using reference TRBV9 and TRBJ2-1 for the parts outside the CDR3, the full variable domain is DSGVTQTPKHLITATGQRVTLRCSPRSGDLSVYWYQQSLDQGLQFLIQYYNGEERAKGNILERFSAQQFPDLHSELNLSSLELGDSALYFCASSSPGVRRGMVDNEQFFGPGTRLTVL.

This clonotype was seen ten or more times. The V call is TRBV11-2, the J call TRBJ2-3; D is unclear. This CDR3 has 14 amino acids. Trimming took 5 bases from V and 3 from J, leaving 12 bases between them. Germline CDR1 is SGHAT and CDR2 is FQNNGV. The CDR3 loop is CASSRNLRTDTQYF. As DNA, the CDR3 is TGTGCCAGCAGCCGCAACCTTCGGACAGATACGCAGTATTTT.

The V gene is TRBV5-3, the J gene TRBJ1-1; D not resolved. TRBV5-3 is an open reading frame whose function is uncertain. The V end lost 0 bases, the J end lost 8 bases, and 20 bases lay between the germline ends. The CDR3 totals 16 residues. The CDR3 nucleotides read TGTGCCAGAAGCTTGGACCTCCATCGACAAGACTGGGAAGCTTTCTTT. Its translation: CARSLDLHRQDWEAFF.

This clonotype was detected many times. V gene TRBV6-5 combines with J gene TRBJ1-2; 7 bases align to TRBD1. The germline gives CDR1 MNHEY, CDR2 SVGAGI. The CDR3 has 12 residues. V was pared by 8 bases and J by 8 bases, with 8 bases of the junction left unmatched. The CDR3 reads CASQGDKGGYTF. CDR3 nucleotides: TGTGCCAGCCAGGGGGACAAAGGCGGCTACACCTTC.

The CDR3 protein is CATSDLTGHHTQYF. The CDR3 DNA sequence: TGTGCCACCAGTGATTTGACGGGTCATCATACGCAGTATTTT. V is TRBV24-1 and J is TRBJ2-3; the D is unclear. Per germline, CDR1 KGHDR and CDR2 SFDVKD. V was shortened by 0 bases and J by 7 bases, with 10 bases between the two germline ends. The CDR3 runs 14 residues.

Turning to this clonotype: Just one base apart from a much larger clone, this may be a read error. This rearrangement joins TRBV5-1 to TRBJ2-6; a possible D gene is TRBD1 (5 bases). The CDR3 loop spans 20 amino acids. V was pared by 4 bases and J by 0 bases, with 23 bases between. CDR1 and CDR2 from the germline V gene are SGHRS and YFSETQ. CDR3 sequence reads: CASSPRFTGDIFSGANVLTF. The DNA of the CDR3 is TGCGCCAGCAGCCCCCGGTTTACAGGAGATATTTTCTCTGGGGCCAACGTCCTGACTTTC.

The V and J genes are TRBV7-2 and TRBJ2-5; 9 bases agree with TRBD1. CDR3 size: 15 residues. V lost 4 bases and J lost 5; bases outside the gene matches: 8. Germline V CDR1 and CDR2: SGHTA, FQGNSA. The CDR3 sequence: CASSSGTGRWETQYF. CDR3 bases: TGTGCCAGCAGCTCCGGGACAGGGAGGTGGGAGACCCAGTACTTC.

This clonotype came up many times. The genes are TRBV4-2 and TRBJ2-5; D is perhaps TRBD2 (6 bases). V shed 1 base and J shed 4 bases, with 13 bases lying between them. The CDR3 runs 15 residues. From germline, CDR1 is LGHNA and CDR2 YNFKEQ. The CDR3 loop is CASSQATGVRETQYF. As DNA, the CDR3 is TGTGCCAGCAGCCAAGCAACGGGGGTAAGAGAGACCCAGTACTTC.

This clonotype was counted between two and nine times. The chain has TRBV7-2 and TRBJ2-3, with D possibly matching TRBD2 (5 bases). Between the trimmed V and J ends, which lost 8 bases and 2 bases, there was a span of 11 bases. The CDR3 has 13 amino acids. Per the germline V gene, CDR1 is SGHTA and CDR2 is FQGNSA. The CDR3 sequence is CASRSGITDTQYF. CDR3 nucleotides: TGTGCCAGCCGGAGCGGTATCACAGATACGCAGTATTTT. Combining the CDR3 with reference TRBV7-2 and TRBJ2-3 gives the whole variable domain GAGVSQSPSNKVTEKGKDVELRCDPISGHTALYWYRQSLGQGLEFLIYFQGNSAPDKSGLPSDRFSAERTGGSVSTLTIQRTQQEDSAVYLCASRSGITDTQYFGPGTRLTVL.

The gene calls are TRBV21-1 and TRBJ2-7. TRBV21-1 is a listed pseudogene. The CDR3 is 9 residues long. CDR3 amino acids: CASMDEQYV. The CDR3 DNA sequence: TGTGCCAGCATGGACGAGCAGTACGTC.

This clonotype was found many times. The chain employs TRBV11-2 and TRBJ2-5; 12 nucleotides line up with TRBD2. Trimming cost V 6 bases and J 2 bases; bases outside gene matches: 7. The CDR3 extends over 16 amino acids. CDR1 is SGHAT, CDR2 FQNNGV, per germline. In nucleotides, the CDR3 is TGTGCCAGCAGTCTTACCGGACTAGCGGGGCAAGAGACCCAGTACTTC. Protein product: CASSLTGLAGQETQYF.

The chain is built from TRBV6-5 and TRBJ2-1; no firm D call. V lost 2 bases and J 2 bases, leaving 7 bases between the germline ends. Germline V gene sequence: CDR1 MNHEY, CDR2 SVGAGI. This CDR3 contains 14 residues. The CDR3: CASSYDFTYNEQFF. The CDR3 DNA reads TGTGCCAGCAGTTACGACTTCACCTACAATGAGCAGTTCTTC.

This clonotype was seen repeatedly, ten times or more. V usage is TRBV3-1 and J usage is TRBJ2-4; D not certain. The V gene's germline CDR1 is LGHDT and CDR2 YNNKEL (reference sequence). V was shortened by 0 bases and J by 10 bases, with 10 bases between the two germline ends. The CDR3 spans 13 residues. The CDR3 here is CASSQELLRIQYF. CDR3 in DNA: TGTGCCAGCAGCCAAGAGCTTTTACGGATTCAGTACTTC.

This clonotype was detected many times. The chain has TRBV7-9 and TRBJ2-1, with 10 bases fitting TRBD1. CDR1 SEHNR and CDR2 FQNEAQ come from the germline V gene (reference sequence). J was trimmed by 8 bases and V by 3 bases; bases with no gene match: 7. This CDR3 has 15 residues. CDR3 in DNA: TGTGCCAGCAGCTTGACAGGGGGCCACGCCTATGAGCAGTTCTTC. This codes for CASSLTGGHAYEQFF.

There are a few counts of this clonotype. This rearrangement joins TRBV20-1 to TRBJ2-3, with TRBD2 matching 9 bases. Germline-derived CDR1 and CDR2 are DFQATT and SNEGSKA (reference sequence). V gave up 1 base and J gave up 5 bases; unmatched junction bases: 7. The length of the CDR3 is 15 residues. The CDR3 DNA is TGCAGTGCTAGAGTCGCGGGGGGGCCAAGAGATACGCAGTATTTT. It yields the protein CSARVAGGPRDTQYF.

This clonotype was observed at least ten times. DNA of the CDR3: TGTGCCAGCAGTTACTCCCCCGGGACAGGGGGCCGGGGAGAGACCCAGTACTTC. Its translation: CASSYSPGTGGRGETQYF. V is TRBV6-5 and J is TRBJ2-5; 12 bases fit TRBD1. V gave up 0 bases and J gave up 4 bases; unmatched junction bases: 9. Per germline, CDR1 MNHEY and CDR2 SVGAGI. The CDR3 consists of 18 residues.

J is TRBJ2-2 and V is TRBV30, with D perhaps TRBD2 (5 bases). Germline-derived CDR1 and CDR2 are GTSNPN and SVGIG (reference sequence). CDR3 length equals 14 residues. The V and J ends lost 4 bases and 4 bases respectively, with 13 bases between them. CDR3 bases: TGTGCCTGGAACGCCCGAGGGTTCACCGGGGAGCTGTTTTTT. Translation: CAWNARGFTGELFF.

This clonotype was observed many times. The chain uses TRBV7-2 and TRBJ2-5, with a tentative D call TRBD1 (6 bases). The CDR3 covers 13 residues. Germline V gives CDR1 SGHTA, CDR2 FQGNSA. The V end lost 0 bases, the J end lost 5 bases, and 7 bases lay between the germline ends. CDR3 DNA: TGTGCCAGCAGCTTAGCGAGGGGGGAGACCCAGTACTTC. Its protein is CASSLARGETQYF. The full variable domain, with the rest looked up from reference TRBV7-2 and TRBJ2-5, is GAGVSQSPSNKVTEKGKDVELRCDPISGHTALYWYRQSLGQGLEFLIYFQGNSAPDKSGLPSDRFSAERTGGSVSTLTIQRTQQEDSAVYLCASSLARGETQYFGPGTRLLVL.

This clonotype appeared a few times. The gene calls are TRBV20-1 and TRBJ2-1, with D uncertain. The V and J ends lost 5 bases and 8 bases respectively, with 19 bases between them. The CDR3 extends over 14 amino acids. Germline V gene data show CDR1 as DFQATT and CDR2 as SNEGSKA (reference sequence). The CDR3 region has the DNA TGCAGTGCTCGCCGCCCAGATTTCAGCGATGAGCAGTTCTTC. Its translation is CSARRPDFSDEQFF.

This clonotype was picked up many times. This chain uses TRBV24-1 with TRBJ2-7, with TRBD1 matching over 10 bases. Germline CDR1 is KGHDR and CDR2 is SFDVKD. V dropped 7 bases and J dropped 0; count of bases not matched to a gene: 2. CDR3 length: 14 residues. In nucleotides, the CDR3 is TGTGCCACCAGGGGACAGGGGAGCTCCTACGAGCAGTACTTC. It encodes CATRGQGSSYEQYF.

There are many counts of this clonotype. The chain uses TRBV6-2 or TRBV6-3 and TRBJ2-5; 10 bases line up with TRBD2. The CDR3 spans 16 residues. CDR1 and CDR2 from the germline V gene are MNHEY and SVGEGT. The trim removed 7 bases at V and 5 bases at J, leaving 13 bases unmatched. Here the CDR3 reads CASTRLAGAKRETQYF. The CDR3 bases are TGTGCCAGCACCCGCCTAGCGGGAGCCAAAAGGGAGACCCAGTACTTC.

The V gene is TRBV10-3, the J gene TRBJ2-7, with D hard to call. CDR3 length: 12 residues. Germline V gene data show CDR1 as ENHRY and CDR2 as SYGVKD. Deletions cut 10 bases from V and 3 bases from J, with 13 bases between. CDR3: CATRARDYEQYF. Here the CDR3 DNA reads TGTGCCACTCGAGCTCGAGACTACGAGCAGTACTTC.

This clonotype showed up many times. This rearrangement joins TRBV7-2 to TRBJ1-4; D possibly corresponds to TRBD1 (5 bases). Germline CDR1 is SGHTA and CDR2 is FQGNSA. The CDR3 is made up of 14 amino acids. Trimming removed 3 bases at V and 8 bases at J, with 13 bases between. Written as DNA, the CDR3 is TGTGCCAGCAGCTTCCAGGGCGGGGTCGAAAAACTGTTTTTT. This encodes CASSFQGGVEKLFF.

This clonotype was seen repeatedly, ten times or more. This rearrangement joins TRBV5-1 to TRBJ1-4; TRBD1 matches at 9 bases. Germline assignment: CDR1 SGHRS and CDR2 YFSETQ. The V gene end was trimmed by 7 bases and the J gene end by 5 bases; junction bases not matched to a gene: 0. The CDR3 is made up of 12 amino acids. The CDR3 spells CASGTGNEKLFF. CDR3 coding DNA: TGCGCCAGCGGGACAGGGAATGAAAAACTGTTTTTT.

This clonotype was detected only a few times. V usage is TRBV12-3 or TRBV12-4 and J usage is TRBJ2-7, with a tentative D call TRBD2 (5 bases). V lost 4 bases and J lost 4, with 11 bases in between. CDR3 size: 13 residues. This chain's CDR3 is CASSSRRAYEQYF. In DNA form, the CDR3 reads TGTGCCAGCAGTTCCCGGCGGGCATACGAGCAGTACTTC.

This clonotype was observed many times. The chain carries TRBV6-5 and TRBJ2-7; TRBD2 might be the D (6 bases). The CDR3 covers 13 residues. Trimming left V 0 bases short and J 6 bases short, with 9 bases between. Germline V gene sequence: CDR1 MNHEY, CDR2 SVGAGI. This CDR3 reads CASSYSPGGEQYF. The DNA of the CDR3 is TGTGCCAGCAGTTACTCGCCCGGGGGCGAGCAGTACTTC.

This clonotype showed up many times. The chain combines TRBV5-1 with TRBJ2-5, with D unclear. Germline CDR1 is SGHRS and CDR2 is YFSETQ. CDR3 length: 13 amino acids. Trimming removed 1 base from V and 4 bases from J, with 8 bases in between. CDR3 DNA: TGCGCCAGCAGCTTGCCTCGCCGAGAGACCCAGTACTTC. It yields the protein CASSLPRRETQYF.

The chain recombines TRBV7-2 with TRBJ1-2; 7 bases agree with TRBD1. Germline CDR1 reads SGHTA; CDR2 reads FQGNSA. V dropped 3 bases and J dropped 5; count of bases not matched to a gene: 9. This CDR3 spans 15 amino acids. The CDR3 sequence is CASSFGTVTVYGYTF. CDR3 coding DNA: TGTGCCAGCAGCTTTGGGACAGTAACCGTGTATGGCTACACCTTC.

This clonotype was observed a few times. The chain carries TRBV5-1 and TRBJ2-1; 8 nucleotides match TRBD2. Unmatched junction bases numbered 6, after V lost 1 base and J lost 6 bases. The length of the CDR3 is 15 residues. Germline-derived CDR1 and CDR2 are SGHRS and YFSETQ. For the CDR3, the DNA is TGCGCCAGCAGCTTGAGCCAGCGGGGGATCAATGAGCAGTTCTTC. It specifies CASSLSQRGINEQFF.

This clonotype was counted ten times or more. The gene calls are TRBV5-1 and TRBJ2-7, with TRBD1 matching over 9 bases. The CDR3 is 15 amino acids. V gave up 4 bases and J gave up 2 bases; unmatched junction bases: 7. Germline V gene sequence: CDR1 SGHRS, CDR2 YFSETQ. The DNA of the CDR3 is TGCGCCAGCAGCGCCCGACAGGGGGAGGCCTACGAGCAGTACTTC. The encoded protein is CASSARQGEAYEQYF.

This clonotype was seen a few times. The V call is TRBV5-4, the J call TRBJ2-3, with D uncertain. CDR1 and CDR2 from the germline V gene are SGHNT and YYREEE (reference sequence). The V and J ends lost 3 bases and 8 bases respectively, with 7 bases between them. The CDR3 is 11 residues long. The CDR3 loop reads CASSYIGTQYF. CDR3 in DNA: TGTGCCAGCAGCTACATCGGTACGCAGTATTTT.

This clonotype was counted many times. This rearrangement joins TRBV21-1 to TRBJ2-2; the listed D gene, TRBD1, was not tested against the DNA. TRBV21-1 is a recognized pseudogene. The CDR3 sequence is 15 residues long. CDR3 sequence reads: CASSSRGAGTGELFF. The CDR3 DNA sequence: TGTGCCAGCAGCTCCCGAGGGGCCGGCACCGGGGAGCTGTTTTTT.